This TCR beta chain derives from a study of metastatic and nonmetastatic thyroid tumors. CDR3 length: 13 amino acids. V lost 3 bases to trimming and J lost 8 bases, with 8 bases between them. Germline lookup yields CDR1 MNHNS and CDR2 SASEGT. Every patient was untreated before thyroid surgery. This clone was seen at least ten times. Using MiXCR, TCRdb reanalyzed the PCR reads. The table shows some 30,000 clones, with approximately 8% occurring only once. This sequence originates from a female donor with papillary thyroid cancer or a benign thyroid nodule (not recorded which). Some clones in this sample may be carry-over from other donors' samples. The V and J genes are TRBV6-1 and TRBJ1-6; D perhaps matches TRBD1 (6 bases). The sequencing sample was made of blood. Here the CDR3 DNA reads TGTGCCAGCAGTGAGGCAGGGGATTCACCCCTCCACTTT. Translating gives CASSEAGDSPLHF.